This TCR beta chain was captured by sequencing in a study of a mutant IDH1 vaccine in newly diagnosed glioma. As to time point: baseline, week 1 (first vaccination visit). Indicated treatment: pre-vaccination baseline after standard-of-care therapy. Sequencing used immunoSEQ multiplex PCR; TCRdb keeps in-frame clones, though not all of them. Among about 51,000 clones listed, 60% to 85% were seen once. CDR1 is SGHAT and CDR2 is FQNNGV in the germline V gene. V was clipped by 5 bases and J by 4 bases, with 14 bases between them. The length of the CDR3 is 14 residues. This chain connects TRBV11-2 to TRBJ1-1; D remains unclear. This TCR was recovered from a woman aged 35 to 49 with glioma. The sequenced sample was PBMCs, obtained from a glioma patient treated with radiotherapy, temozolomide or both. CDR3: CASSPERIRTEAFF. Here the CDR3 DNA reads TGTGCCAGCAGCCCGGAACGAATACGCACTGAAGCTTTCTTT. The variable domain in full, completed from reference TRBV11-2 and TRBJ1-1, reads EAGVAQSPRYKIIEKRQSVAFWCNPISGHATLYWYQQILGQGPKLLIQFQNNGVVDDSQLPKDRFSAERLKGVDSTLKIQPAKLEDSAVYLCASSPERIRTEAFFGQGTRLTVV.